This entry describes one TCR beta chain. The source of the sample is a study of shared clonotypes between healthy human individuals. Assay used: immunoSEQ multiplex PCR; TCRdb lists only in-frame clones, some missing. The sample includes around 1.9 million clones, approximately 94% of them seen just once. Trimming took 1 base from V and 7 from J; bases not matched to a gene: 6. This CDR3 spans 14 amino acids. CDR1 is LGHNA, CDR2 YNFKEQ, per germline. Naive CD8 cells were CD45RO-negative, positively selected for CCR7, excluding terminally differentiated effector memory CD45RA+ cells. The sample taken for sequencing was naive CD8+ T cells from PBMCs. This sequence was found in a young man in good health. Some clones in this sample may be carry-over from other donors' samples. The chain carries TRBV4-2 and TRBJ2-7; TRBD1 aligns across 8 bases. CDR3 sequence reads: CASSQAEDREEQYF. The CDR3 DNA reads as TGTGCCAGCAGCCAAGCCGAGGACAGGGAGGAGCAGTACTTC.